The rows below give T cell receptor beta chains drawn from one sample of a study of identical twins. TCRdb reprocessed the 5' RACE reads with MiXCR, giving one entry per CDR3 protein. The sample contains 700,000 or so distinct CDR3 sequences, 8.5% to 9.5% of which appear only once. This same sample was also part of a study on yellow fever vaccine responses in identical twins.

Sequencing was carried out using PBMCs. The source of these receptors is a young woman in good health. CDR3s include the opening cysteine and the closing phenylalanine or tryptophan. A D gene is named only where the DNA matches it firmly. Clone size appears in some rows only: once, few, many, or a class for an expanded clone.

CDR3nt: TGCAGTGCGCCGACTAGCGGGAGGGCAGATACGCAGTATTTT
CDR3aa: CSAPTSGRADTQYF
abundance: .
j_gene: TRBJ2-3
d_gene: TRBD2
v_gene: TRBV20-1

CDR3nt: TGCAGTGCAAGACAGGGGGCGAGAGCTTTCTTT
CDR3aa: CSARQGARAFF
abundance: .
j_gene: TRBJ1-1
d_gene: TRBD1
v_gene: TRBV20-1

CDR3nt: TGTGCCAGCAGTTTGCAGGGAATCCGCATGAACACTGAAGCTTTCTTT
CDR3aa: CASSLQGIRMNTEAFF
abundance: many
j_gene: TRBJ1-1
d_gene: .
v_gene: TRBV28

CDR3nt: TGTGCCAGCAGCTTAGCTTCACTGCAGGGTTCAAATCAGCCCCAGCATTTT
CDR3aa: CASSLASLQGSNQPQHF
abundance: many
j_gene: TRBJ1-5
d_gene: .
v_gene: TRBV7-8

CDR3nt: TGTGCCAGCAGCCATTCGACTAGGGACTATCAAGAGACCCAGTACTTC
CDR3aa: CASSHSTRDYQETQYF
abundance: many
j_gene: TRBJ2-5
d_gene: TRBD2
v_gene: TRBV3-1

CDR3nt: TGTGCCAGCAGCAGGGATAGGAGGGCTTCCTACGAGCAGTACTTC
CDR3aa: CASSRDRRASYEQYF
abundance: .
j_gene: TRBJ2-7
d_gene: .
v_gene: TRBV6-1

CDR3nt: TGTGCCAGCAGCTCCCTAGCGGGAGACGTGACCGGGGAGCTGTTTTTT
CDR3aa: CASSSLAGDVTGELFF
abundance: few
j_gene: TRBJ2-2
d_gene: TRBD2
v_gene: TRBV7-2

CDR3nt: TGCAGTGCCCGTATTTCCGGTTCCTACGAGCAGTACTTC
CDR3aa: CSARISGSYEQYF
abundance: few
j_gene: TRBJ2-7
d_gene: .
v_gene: TRBV20-1

CDR3nt: TGTGCCAGCAGTGTCCTGGGCGGGACTCTCTACGAGCAGTACTTC
CDR3aa: CASSVLGGTLYEQYF
abundance: few
j_gene: TRBJ2-7
d_gene: .
v_gene: TRBV6-2/TRBV6-3

CDR3nt: TGTGCCTGGAGTCCAACAGACAGGGGACCTAATTCACCCCTCCACTTT
CDR3aa: CAWSPTDRGPNSPLHF
abundance: few
j_gene: TRBJ1-6
d_gene: TRBD1
v_gene: TRBV30

CDR3nt: TGTGCCAGCAGCTCACAATGGCAGGGAGGCGAGCAGTACTTC
CDR3aa: CASSSQWQGGEQYF
abundance: .
j_gene: TRBJ2-7
d_gene: .
v_gene: TRBV5-5

CDR3nt: TGTGCCAGCACCCGAGTGTCAGAAGCTTTCTTT
CDR3aa: CASTRVSEAFF
abundance: .
j_gene: TRBJ1-1
d_gene: .
v_gene: TRBV7-9

CDR3nt: TGTGCCAGCAGCCCCCTTGGTAAACACGGCATTCAGTACTTC
CDR3aa: CASSPLGKHGIQYF
abundance: .
j_gene: TRBJ2-4
d_gene: .
v_gene: TRBV7-2

CDR3nt: TGTGCCAGCAGTGACAGAGGTGGGGTGGAGACCCAGTACTTC
CDR3aa: CASSDRGGVETQYF
abundance: .
j_gene: TRBJ2-5
d_gene: .
v_gene: TRBV7-8

CDR3nt: TGTGCCAGCAGCCAAGATCTGGGACAGGCAGGGGGAGCTTTCTTT
CDR3aa: CASSQDLGQAGGAFF
abundance: .
j_gene: TRBJ1-1
d_gene: TRBD1
v_gene: TRBV3-1

CDR3nt: TGTGCCAGCAGCTTAGCTACTGGGTTTAACACCGGGGAGCTGTTTTTT
CDR3aa: CASSLATGFNTGELFF
abundance: .
j_gene: TRBJ2-2
d_gene: .
v_gene: TRBV7-2

CDR3nt: TGCAGCGTTGAAGAGCTGGCGGACGAGCAGTACTTC
CDR3aa: CSVEELADEQYF
abundance: few
j_gene: TRBJ2-7
d_gene: .
v_gene: TRBV29-1

CDR3nt: TGCGCCAGCAGCTTGGCATCCGGGACCGGGGAGCTGTTTTTT
CDR3aa: CASSLASGTGELFF
abundance: many
j_gene: TRBJ2-2
d_gene: .
v_gene: TRBV5-1

CDR3nt: TGTGCCAGCAGCCAACCTTACGGTGCGGGAGGGCCCGCCGGGGAGCTGTTTTTT
CDR3aa: CASSQPYGAGGPAGELFF
abundance: few
j_gene: TRBJ2-2
d_gene: TRBD2
v_gene: TRBV14

CDR3nt: TGCGCCAGCAGCTCCTGGCTGCCCTACGGGGAGCTGTTTTTT
CDR3aa: CASSSWLPYGELFF
abundance: .
j_gene: TRBJ2-2
d_gene: .
v_gene: TRBV5-1

CDR3nt: TGTGCCATCAGTGGACAGGTTTTCACCGGGGAGCTGTTTTTT
CDR3aa: CAISGQVFTGELFF
abundance: .
j_gene: TRBJ2-2
d_gene: .
v_gene: TRBV10-3

CDR3nt: TGTGCCAGCTCACCACCGTCTGGGGACAGGCCGAGGGAGCAGTTCTTC
CDR3aa: CASSPPSGDRPREQFF
abundance: few
j_gene: TRBJ2-1
d_gene: TRBD1
v_gene: TRBV18

CDR3nt: TGCAGTGCTAGAGATCCTTCCCAGGGCCAACAGCCCCAGCATTTT
CDR3aa: CSARDPSQGQQPQHF
abundance: few
j_gene: TRBJ1-5
d_gene: .
v_gene: TRBV20-1

CDR3nt: TGTGCCAGCAGCCAAGATACGGGGTCGTCGTCCTACGAGCAGTACTTC
CDR3aa: CASSQDTGSSSYEQYF
abundance: medium-sized
j_gene: TRBJ2-7
d_gene: .
v_gene: TRBV3-1

CDR3nt: TGTGCCAGCAGTTCTACAATCCAGGGACATGAGCAGTTCTTC
CDR3aa: CASSSTIQGHEQFF
abundance: .
j_gene: TRBJ2-1
d_gene: .
v_gene: TRBV6-5

CDR3nt: TGTGCCAGCAGGCTAAGGGGCGGGGAGACCCAGTACTTC
CDR3aa: CASRLRGGETQYF
abundance: few
j_gene: TRBJ2-5
d_gene: .
v_gene: TRBV7-9

CDR3nt: TGTGCCAGCGAGAGGCCGAGCTCCTACAATGAGCAGTTCTTC
CDR3aa: CASERPSSYNEQFF
abundance: many
j_gene: TRBJ2-1
d_gene: .
v_gene: TRBV12-3/TRBV12-4

CDR3nt: TGTGCCAGCAGTTACGGGAGGGAGACCCAGTACTTC
CDR3aa: CASSYGRETQYF
abundance: .
j_gene: TRBJ2-5
d_gene: .
v_gene: TRBV6-5

CDR3nt: TGTGCTAGTGGTTTGGACAGGGAAGAGACCCAGTACTTC
CDR3aa: CASGLDREETQYF
abundance: many
j_gene: TRBJ2-5
d_gene: .
v_gene: TRBV12-5

CDR3nt: TGCGCCAGCAGTGGACTAGCGGGAGGACCCTCCGAGCAGTACTTC
CDR3aa: CASSGLAGGPSEQYF
abundance: few
j_gene: TRBJ2-7
d_gene: TRBD2
v_gene: TRBV5-1

CDR3nt: TGTGCCTGGAGTTTCGACGGATACAATGAGCAGTTCTTC
CDR3aa: CAWSFDGYNEQFF
abundance: .
j_gene: TRBJ2-1
d_gene: .
v_gene: TRBV30

CDR3nt: TGTGCCAGCAGAGAAAGCGCGACCTACGAGCAGTACTTC
CDR3aa: CASRESATYEQYF
abundance: .
j_gene: TRBJ2-7
d_gene: .
v_gene: TRBV2

CDR3nt: TGTGCCAGCACTTGGACAGGGTATAATTCACCCCTCCACTTT
CDR3aa: CASTWTGYNSPLHF
abundance: .
j_gene: TRBJ1-6
d_gene: TRBD1
v_gene: TRBV27

CDR3nt: TGTGCTAGCAGCTTACGACAGGGGGTCTATGGCTACACCTTC
CDR3aa: CASSLRQGVYGYTF
abundance: .
j_gene: TRBJ1-2
d_gene: TRBD1
v_gene: TRBV7-7

CDR3nt: TGTGCCAGCAGCCCATGGACAGGGGGGGACCACAATGAGCAGTTCTTC
CDR3aa: CASSPWTGGDHNEQFF
abundance: .
j_gene: TRBJ2-1
d_gene: TRBD1
v_gene: TRBV7-9

CDR3nt: TGTGCCAGCAGTTTAAGGAGCTCTGGGGCCAACGTCCTGACTTTC
CDR3aa: CASSLRSSGANVLTF
abundance: many
j_gene: TRBJ2-6
d_gene: .
v_gene: TRBV7-2

CDR3nt: TGTGCCAGCAGTTTATACTCCCCCCTCTCTCTAGCGGGGGGGCTTGGCGAGCAGTACTTC
CDR3aa: CASSLYSPLSLAGGLGEQYF
abundance: few
j_gene: TRBJ2-7
d_gene: TRBD2
v_gene: TRBV27

CDR3nt: TGCAGTGCTATAGGTCTGGGTTTCAAGACCCAGTACTTC
CDR3aa: CSAIGLGFKTQYF
abundance: few
j_gene: TRBJ2-5
d_gene: .
v_gene: TRBV20-1

CDR3nt: TGTGCCGTGGGAAGGGTTAGCCCACAGGTAATGAACACTGAAGCTTTCTTT
CDR3aa: CAVGRVSPQVMNTEAFF
abundance: few
j_gene: TRBJ1-1
d_gene: .
v_gene: TRBV10-3

CDR3nt: TGTGCCATCAGTGAGCGAGCGGGAGATGACATTCAGTACTTC
CDR3aa: CAISERAGDDIQYF
abundance: few
j_gene: TRBJ2-4
d_gene: TRBD2
v_gene: TRBV10-3

CDR3nt: TGCAGTGCCCGGACCTTGGGGGGGTCTGAAGCTTTCTTT
CDR3aa: CSARTLGGSEAFF
abundance: .
j_gene: TRBJ1-1
d_gene: .
v_gene: TRBV20-1

CDR3nt: TGTGCCAGCAGACCCGGGACTAGCGAATCTAGCACAGATACGCAGTATTTT
CDR3aa: CASRPGTSESSTDTQYF
abundance: .
j_gene: TRBJ2-3
d_gene: TRBD2
v_gene: TRBV2

CDR3nt: TGTGCCAGCAGCATCCGACCCGCTCGCTACGAGCAGTACTTC
CDR3aa: CASSIRPARYEQYF
abundance: .
j_gene: TRBJ2-7
d_gene: .
v_gene: TRBV11-2